These T cell receptor beta chains were read from a single sample in a study of T cell responses to AZD1222 COVID-19 vaccine. Generated by immunoSEQ multiplex PCR, the TCRdb table keeps only in-frame clones and is missing some. The table shows approximately 170,000 clones, with 85% to 90% occurring only once. Material: peripheral blood, obtained 28 days after the second AZD1222 dose. These receptors all stem from an adult who received the AZD1222 COVID-19 vaccine. Both conserved end residues are part of each CDR3. Each record gives: J gene, CDR3 length, clone size, V gene, D gene, CDR3 protein. The D gene is left open where the match is weak. Rows may omit the clone size; those that give it use once, few, many or a size class.

J: TRBJ2-7; length: 15; size: -; V: TRBV30; D: -; CDR3: CAWRQTTSWAYEQYF
J: TRBJ2-1; length: 13; size: -; V: TRBV28; D: TRBD1; CDR3: CASIGQGGSEQFF
J: TRBJ2-7; length: 15; size: few; V: TRBV5-1; D: TRBD1; CDR3: CASSFGQGTGIEQYF
J: TRBJ1-5; length: 14; size: -; V: TRBV4-2; D: TRBD1; CDR3: CASSQETGYQPQHF
J: TRBJ2-7; length: 15; size: -; V: TRBV11-1; D: -; CDR3: CASSPQSGGLYEQYF
J: TRBJ2-7; length: 14; size: -; V: TRBV2; D: -; CDR3: CASSDISASYEQYF
J: TRBJ1-3; length: 14; size: -; V: TRBV30; D: -; CDR3: CAWSPFPSGNTIYF
J: TRBJ2-7; length: 15; size: -; V: TRBV3-1/TRBV3-2; D: -; CDR3: CASSHPTAPPYEQYF
J: TRBJ2-7; length: 13; size: once; V: TRBV7-2; D: -; CDR3: CASSLRGSYEQYF
J: TRBJ1-6; length: 15; size: -; V: TRBV7-8; D: TRBD1; CDR3: CASSLDSGGNSPLHF
J: TRBJ1-2; length: 13; size: -; V: TRBV19; D: -; CDR3: CASKLGASYGYTF